The rows below give T cell receptor beta chains drawn from one sample of a study of blood T cell repertoires in COVID-19. Sequenced by immunoSEQ multiplex PCR; TCRdb stores in-frame clones only, minus some. In the table there are over 200,000 clones, 80% to 85% of which are singletons. The sample taken for sequencing was peripheral blood. Receptor source: a man aged 45-65 years with active or convalescent COVID-19. The CDR3 runs from the conserved cysteine through the conserved F or W. The D gene is left open where the match is weak. Clone size appears in some rows only: once, few, many, or a class for an expanded clone.

clone_size,d_call,j_call,v_call,cdr3_nt,cdr3_aa
-,TRBD2,TRBJ2-3,TRBV27,TGTGCCAGCAGTATCCTTAGCGGGGGTACCGGCACAGATACGCAGTATTTT,CASSILSGGTGTDTQYF
-,TRBD1,TRBJ1-6,TRBV19,TGTGCCAGTAGTCCGGACAGGGGGCGTTCACCCCTCCACTTT,CASSPDRGRSPLHF
-,TRBD1,TRBJ1-2,TRBV5-1,TGCGCCAGCAGCTCCAGACAGGGCATCTATGGCTACACCTTC,CASSSRQGIYGYTF
-,-,TRBJ1-1,TRBV10-3,TGTGCCATCACCACGGGGGGTTTGAACACTGAAGCTTTCTTT,CAITTGGLNTEAFF
-,-,TRBJ2-6,TRBV6-2/TRBV6-3,TGTGCCAGCAGCGACGGGGGATCTGGGGCCAACGTCCTGACTTTC,CASSDGGSGANVLTF
once,TRBD1,TRBJ2-4,TRBV19,TGTGCCACTAAAGGACAGGGTATAAACATTCAGTACTTC,CATKGQGINIQYF
-,-,TRBJ1-2,TRBV5-1,TGCGCCAGCAGCCCCAGACAGATTCACTATGGCTACACCTTC,CASSPRQIHYGYTF
-,TRBD2,TRBJ2-7,TRBV4-1,TGCGCCAGCAGCCAAGTACGGGGGGGTGGGTACGAGCAGTACTTC,CASSQVRGGGYEQYF
-,TRBD2,TRBJ2-1,TRBV7-3,TGTGCCAGCAGCTTAAACGGGGGGGCCGGGCAGGGCTCCTACAATGAGCAGTTCTTC,CASSLNGGAGQGSYNEQFF
-,-,TRBJ1-1,TRBV6-5,TGTGCCAGCAGTTACTCGACCGCGGGGAACACTGAAGCTTTCTTT,CASSYSTAGNTEAFF
-,TRBD1,TRBJ2-2,TRBV7-6,TGTGCCAGCAGTTCACAGGGGTTGGGAACCGGGGAGCTGTTTTTT,CASSSQGLGTGELFF
-,-,TRBJ2-5,TRBV3-1/TRBV3-2,TGTGCCAGCAGCCAAGGCCTACAAGAGACCCAGTACTTC,CASSQGLQETQYF
-,-,TRBJ2-3,TRBV20-1,TGCAGTGCTAATCAGGATACGCAGTATTTT,CSANQDTQYF
few,TRBD1,TRBJ2-1,TRBV6-2/TRBV6-3,TGTGCCAGCAGTACCCGACAGGGCCCCCGTTCCTACAATGAGCAGTTCTTC,CASSTRQGPRSYNEQFF
-,-,TRBJ1-2,TRBV2,TGTGCCAGCACCCCCGGGTGGGTCTATGGCTACACCTTC,CASTPGWVYGYTF
once,TRBD1,TRBJ1-6,TRBV19,TGTGCCAGTAGTGTCGGGACAGATAATTCACCCCTCCACTTT,CASSVGTDNSPLHF
-,TRBD1,TRBJ1-1,TRBV9,TGTGCCAGCAGCGACAGGGGGCTCTTGAACACTGAAGCTTTCTTT,CASSDRGLLNTEAFF